Listed here are 20 T cell receptor beta chains from one sample, sequenced in a study of beta chain features in type 1 diabetes. Findings of the study overall: Within each of all four CD4+ subsets, Type 1 diabetes patients had TCRB CDR3s that were moderately but significantly shorter.

Their antigens are not known. cDNA synthesis used the whole RNA isolate, giving expressed TCRB sequences. Clones were sequenced by immunoSEQ multiplex PCR, and TCRdb holds only the in-frame ones, with some missing. This sample has hundreds of thousands of clones; approximately 9.9% occur once, and the top ten carry approximately 1%. Sequencing was carried out using central memory CD4+ T cells from blood. All receptors come from a man younger than 40 with type 1 diabetes.

This clone was observed a handful of times. The chain recombines TRBV7-2 with TRBJ2-7; tentative D call: TRBD1 (5 bases). This CDR3 contains 13 residues. Germline V gene sequence: CDR1 SGHTA, CDR2 FQGNSA. Deletions cut 4 bases from V and 6 bases from J, with 13 bases between. Here the CDR3 reads CASSSQETAEQYF. CDR3 nucleotide sequence: TGTGCCAGCAGCTCACAGGAGACGGCCGAGCAGTACTTC.

The rearrangement joins TRBV7-2 to TRBJ1-1, with 7 bases identical to TRBD1. Germline CDR1 SGHTA, CDR2 FQGNSA. The V segment lost 6 bases and the J segment 0 bases; nucleotides outside the gene matches: 7. The CDR3 totals 15 residues. DNA of the CDR3: TGTGCCAGCAGTCAGGGGGGCCAGATGAACACTGAAGCTTTCTTT. The encoded protein is CASSQGGQMNTEAFF.

This clone was seen more than once but under ten times. The chain is built from TRBV7-9 and TRBJ2-1; 13 bases map to TRBD2. Trimming at V came to 5 bases and at J to 5 bases, leaving 3 bases not matched to a gene. CDR1 and CDR2 (germline): SEHNR, FQNEAQ (reference sequence). The CDR3 is 15 residues long. The CDR3 region has the DNA TGTGCCAGCAGCGTAGGGACTAGCGGGGACAATGAGCAGTTCTTC. It is translated as CASSVGTSGDNEQFF.

This clone was counted a few times. The gene calls are TRBV19 and TRBJ1-1, with D possibly matching TRBD1 (5 bases). The CDR3 is 15 amino acids. Trimming shortened V by 2 bases and J by 3 bases, and 13 bases separated the two germline ends. Germline CDR1 reads LNHDA; CDR2 reads SQIVND (reference sequence). This chain's CDR3 is CASSILTGADTEAFF. In DNA, the CDR3 is TGTGCCAGTAGTATATTAACCGGGGCGGACACTGAAGCTTTCTTT. Combining the CDR3 with reference TRBV19 and TRBJ1-1 gives the whole variable domain DGGITQSPKYLFRKEGQNVTLSCEQNLNHDAMYWYRQDPGQGLRLIYYSQIVNDFQKGDIAEGYSVSREKKESFPLTVTSAQKNPTAFYLCASSILTGADTEAFFGQGTRLTVV.

This clone came up a few times. CDR3 DNA sequence: TGTGCCAGCAGTGATGGCGGGGGCTCCTACGAGCAGTACTTC. This translates into CASSDGGGSYEQYF. The chain links TRBV2 to TRBJ2-7; 7 bases match TRBD2. V was pared by 3 bases and J by 0 bases, with 2 bases of the junction left unmatched. Germline V lookup: CDR1 SNHLY, CDR2 FYNNEI. The CDR3 sequence is 14 residues long.

The rearrangement links TRBV4-2 to TRBJ2-5, with D hard to call. CDR1 is LGHNA and CDR2 is YNFKEQ in the germline V gene. V lost 1 base to trimming and J lost 3 bases, with 9 bases between them. The CDR3 totals 14 residues. The CDR3 region is CASSQGAAKETQYF. CDR3 coding DNA: TGTGCCAGCAGCCAAGGGGCCGCTAAAGAGACCCAGTACTTC.

This clone occurred a few times. The chain links TRBV6-5 to TRBJ2-3; D unresolved. The CDR3 is 11 residues long. Germline assignment: CDR1 MNHEY and CDR2 SVGAGI. Trimming took off 5 bases at V and 5 bases at J, with 5 bases between the two ends. The CDR3 here is CASSKRDTQYF. As DNA, the CDR3 is TGTGCCAGCAGTAAGAGAGATACGCAGTATTTT.

This clone was found a few times. The V and J genes are TRBV7-2 and TRBJ1-2; D gene uncertain. CDR1 is SGHTA and CDR2 is FQGNSA in the germline V gene. Trimming took off 4 bases at V and 2 bases at J, with 5 bases between the two ends. The CDR3 has 12 residues. The CDR3 DNA is TGTGCCAGCAGCTCTTCGAACTATGGCTACACCTTC. Translated, it gives CASSSSNYGYTF.

Only a few counts were recorded for this clone. The rearrangement links TRBV9 to TRBJ1-6, with D hard to call. V lost 0 bases to trimming and J lost 8 bases, with 6 bases between them. There are 13 residues in the CDR3. Germline V gives CDR1 SGDLS, CDR2 YYNGEE. CDR3 nucleotides: TGTGCCAGCAGCGTAGGGGTGGATTCACCCCTCCACTTT. Amino acid sequence: CASSVGVDSPLHF. The full variable domain, with the rest looked up from reference TRBV9 and TRBJ1-6, is DSGVTQTPKHLITATGQRVTLRCSPRSGDLSVYWYQQSLDQGLQFLIQYYNGEERAKGNILERFSAQQFPDLHSELNLSSLELGDSALYFCASSVGVDSPLHFGNGTRLTVT.

V gene TRBV2 combines with J gene TRBJ2-3; no clear D gene. The germline CDR1 and CDR2 sequences are SNHLY and FYNNEI. The CDR3 covers 13 residues. The germline V and J ends were trimmed by 6 bases and 2 bases, with 9 bases remaining between them. The CDR3 protein is CASSVDFTDTQYF. Here the CDR3 DNA reads TGTGCCAGCAGCGTAGACTTCACAGATACGCAGTATTTT.

The rearrangement joins TRBV18 to TRBJ1-2; TRBD1 is a possible D gene (6 bases). This CDR3 has 14 amino acids. Trimming pared 4 bases from V and 6 bases from J, leaving 15 bases between. Germline CDR1 is KGHSH and CDR2 is LQKENI. The chain's CDR3 is CASSRNREKDGYTF. DNA for the CDR3: TGTGCCAGCTCACGGAACAGGGAGAAGGATGGCTACACCTTC.

This clone was found a few times. This chain uses TRBV5-1 with TRBJ1-2; TRBD1 matches 8 bases. This CDR3 is built from 15 residues. Trimming cost V 0 bases and J 7 bases; bases outside gene matches: 8. Per the germline V gene, CDR1 is SGHRS and CDR2 is YFSETQ. The CDR3 reads CASSLEGQASGGYTF. The DNA of the CDR3 is TGCGCCAGCAGCTTGGAGGGACAGGCCTCAGGTGGCTACACCTTC.

The sample holds a few counts of this clone. J is TRBJ2-3 and V is TRBV5-1; no clear D gene. CDR1 is SGHRS, CDR2 YFSETQ, per germline. V dropped 3 bases and J dropped 3 bases, with 8 bases sitting between them. The CDR3 is 13 residues long. The CDR3 coding sequence is TGCGCCAGCAGCTACACCTCGACAGATACGCAGTATTTT. This encodes CASSYTSTDTQYF.

This clone has just a few counts. The chain is built from TRBV7-9 and TRBJ2-5, with D unclear. The CDR3 is 14 residues long. V lost 0 bases and J 3 bases, leaving 8 bases between the germline ends. Germline CDR1 SEHNR, CDR2 FQNEAQ (reference sequence). The DNA of the CDR3 is TGTGCCAGCAGCTTAGCTGTCGAGAAAGAGACCCAGTACTTC. Encoded protein: CASSLAVEKETQYF.

This clone was seen many times. The CDR3 DNA reads TGTGCCAGCAGCAAAGAAGGCTCGGATACGCAGTATTTT. Amino acid sequence: CASSKEGSDTQYF. V and J are TRBV21-1 and TRBJ2-3. TRBV21-1 is tagged as a pseudogene. The length of the CDR3 is 13 residues.

The chain combines TRBV29-1 with TRBJ2-3; 9 bases agree with TRBD2. The CDR3 loop spans 15 amino acids. V trimming: 4 bases; J trimming: 1 base; junction bases outside the gene matches: 6. CDR1 and CDR2 (germline): SQVTM, ANQGSEA. DNA of the CDR3: TGCAGCGTTGCGGCTAGCGGGGTTCGCACAGATACGCAGTATTTT. Protein sequence: CSVAASGVRTDTQYF.

CDR3 in amino acids: CASSLSGQYNEQFF. The CDR3 bases are TGTGCCAGCAGCTTATCAGGACAGTACAATGAGCAGTTCTTC. The V call is TRBV7-2, the J call TRBJ2-1; D might be TRBD1 (6 bases). CDR3 length: 14 amino acids. Germline V gives CDR1 SGHTA, CDR2 FQGNSA. Trimming left V 2 bases short and J 4 bases short, with 9 bases between.

This clone has just one count. This chain links TRBV7-9 with TRBJ1-2; TRBD1 agrees at 11 bases. The CDR3 is made up of 16 amino acids. The ends lost 5 bases at V and 7 bases at J; junction bases unmatched: 12. Germline V gene sequence: CDR1 SEHNR, CDR2 FQNEAQ (reference sequence). In DNA, the CDR3 is TGTGCCAGCAGCCCCTGGACAGGGGGCGTCAGGGGTGGCTACACCTTC. Its protein product is CASSPWTGGVRGGYTF.

The V call is TRBV14, the J call TRBJ2-7; 9 bases agree with TRBD2. Per the germline V gene, CDR1 is SGHDN and CDR2 is FVKESK. The CDR3 totals 13 residues. After removal of 6 bases from V and 7 bases from J, the junction contained 7 bases not matched to a gene. The CDR3 spells CASSPGLAGEQYF. CDR3 coding DNA: TGTGCCAGCAGTCCCGGGCTAGCGGGGGAGCAGTACTTC.

The chain recombines TRBV7-2 with TRBJ2-7; 7 bases align to TRBD1. The V and J ends lost 5 bases and 5 bases, in that order; junction bases with no gene match: 18. This CDR3 contains 17 residues. Germline V gene data show CDR1 as SGHTA and CDR2 as FQGNSA. CDR3 nucleotide sequence: TGTGCCAGCAGCGCCCACTCGTCCGACAGGGTGTTGCACGAGCAGTACTTC. Protein: CASSAHSSDRVLHEQYF.